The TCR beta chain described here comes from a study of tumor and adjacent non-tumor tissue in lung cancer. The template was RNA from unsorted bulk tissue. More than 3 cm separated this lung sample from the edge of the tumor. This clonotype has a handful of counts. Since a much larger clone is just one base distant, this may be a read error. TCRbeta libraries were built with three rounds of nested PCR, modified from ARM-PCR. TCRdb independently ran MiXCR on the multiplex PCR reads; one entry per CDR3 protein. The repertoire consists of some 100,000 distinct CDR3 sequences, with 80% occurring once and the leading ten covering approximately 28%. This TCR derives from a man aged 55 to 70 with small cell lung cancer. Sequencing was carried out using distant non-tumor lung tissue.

The chain's CDR3 is CASSWTNGSSYNEQFF. In nucleotides, the CDR3 is TGTGCCAGCAGCTGGACTAACGGGAGCTCCTACAATGAGCAGTTCTTC. V and J are TRBV7-9 and TRBJ2-1; D possibly corresponds to TRBD2 (6 bases). Germline assignment: CDR1 SEHNR and CDR2 FQNEAQ (reference sequence). Trimming left V 4 bases short and J 0 bases short, with 13 bases between. The length of the CDR3 is 16 residues.